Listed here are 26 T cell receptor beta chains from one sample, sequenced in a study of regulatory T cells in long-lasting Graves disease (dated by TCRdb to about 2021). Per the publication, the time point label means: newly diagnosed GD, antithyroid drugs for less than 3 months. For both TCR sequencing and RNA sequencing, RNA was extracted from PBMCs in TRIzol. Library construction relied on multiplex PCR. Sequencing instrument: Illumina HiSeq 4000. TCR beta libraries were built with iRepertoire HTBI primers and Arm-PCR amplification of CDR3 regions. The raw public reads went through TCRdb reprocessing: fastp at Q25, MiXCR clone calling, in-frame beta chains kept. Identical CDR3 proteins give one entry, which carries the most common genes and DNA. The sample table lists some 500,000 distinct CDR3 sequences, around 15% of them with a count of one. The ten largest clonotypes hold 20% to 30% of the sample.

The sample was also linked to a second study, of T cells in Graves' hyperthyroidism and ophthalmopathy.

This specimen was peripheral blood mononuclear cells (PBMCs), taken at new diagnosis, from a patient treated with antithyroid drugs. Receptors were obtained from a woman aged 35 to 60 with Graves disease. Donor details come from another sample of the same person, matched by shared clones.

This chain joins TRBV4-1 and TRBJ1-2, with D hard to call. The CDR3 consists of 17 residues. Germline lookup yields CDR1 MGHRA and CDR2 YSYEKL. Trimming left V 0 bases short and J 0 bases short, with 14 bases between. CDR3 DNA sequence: TGCGCCAGCAGCCAAGAGGGAAAGGGCGCTGCTAACTATGGCTACACCTTC. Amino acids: CASSQEGKGAANYGYTF.

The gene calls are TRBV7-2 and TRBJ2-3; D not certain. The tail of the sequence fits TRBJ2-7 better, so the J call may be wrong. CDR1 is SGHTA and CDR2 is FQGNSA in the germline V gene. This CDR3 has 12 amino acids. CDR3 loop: CASSLTVVEQYF. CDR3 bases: TGTGCCAGCAGCTTAACGGTGGTCGAGCAGTACTTC.

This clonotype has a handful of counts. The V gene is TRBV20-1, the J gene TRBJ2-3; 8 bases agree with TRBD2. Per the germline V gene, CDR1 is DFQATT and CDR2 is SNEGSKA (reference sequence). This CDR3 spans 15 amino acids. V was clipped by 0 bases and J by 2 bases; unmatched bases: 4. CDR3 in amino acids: CSARDKRGNTDTQYF. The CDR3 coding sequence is TGCAGTGCTAGAGATAAGCGGGGGAACACAGATACGCAGTATTTT.

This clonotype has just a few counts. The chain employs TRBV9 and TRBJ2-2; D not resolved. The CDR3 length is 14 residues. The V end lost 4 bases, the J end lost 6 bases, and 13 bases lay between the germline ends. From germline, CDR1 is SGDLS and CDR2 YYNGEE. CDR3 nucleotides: TGTGCCAGCAGCCCCCACTCGGGTCCCGGGGAGCTGTTTTTT. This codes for CASSPHSGPGELFF.

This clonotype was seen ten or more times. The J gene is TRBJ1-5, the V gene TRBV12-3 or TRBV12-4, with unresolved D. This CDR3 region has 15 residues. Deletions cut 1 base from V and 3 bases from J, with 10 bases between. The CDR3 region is CASSLDTLNNQPQHF. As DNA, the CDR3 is TGTGCCAGCAGTTTAGACACCCTTAACAATCAGCCCCAGCATTTT.

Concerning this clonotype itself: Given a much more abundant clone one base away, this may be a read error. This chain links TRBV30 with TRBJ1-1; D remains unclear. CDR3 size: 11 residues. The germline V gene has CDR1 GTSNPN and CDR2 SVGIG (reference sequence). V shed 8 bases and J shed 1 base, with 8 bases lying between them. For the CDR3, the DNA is TGTGCCGGTCAAAGGAACACTGAAGCTTTCTTT. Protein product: CAGQRNTEAFF.

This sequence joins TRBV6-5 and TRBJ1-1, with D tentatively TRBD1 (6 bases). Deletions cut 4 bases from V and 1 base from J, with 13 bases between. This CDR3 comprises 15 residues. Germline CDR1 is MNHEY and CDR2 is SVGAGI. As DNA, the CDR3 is TGTGCCAGCAGTTCTCCGGGGGGGGCGAACACTGAAGCTTTCTTT. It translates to CASSSPGGANTEAFF.

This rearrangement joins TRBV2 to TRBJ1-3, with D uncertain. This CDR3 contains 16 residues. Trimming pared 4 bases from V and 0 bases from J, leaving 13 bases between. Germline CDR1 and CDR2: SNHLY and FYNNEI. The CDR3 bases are TGTGCCAGCAGTGCCCCGGTTGGCCTCTCTGGAAACACCATATATTTT. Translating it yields CASSAPVGLSGNTIYF.

CDR3 sequence: CASSQDSGNNEKLFF. CDR3 nucleotides: TGCGCCAGCAGCCAAGATAGTGGCAATAATGAAAAACTGTTTTTT. The chain combines TRBV4-1 with TRBJ1-4, with D uncertain. Trimming removed 0 bases from V and 4 bases from J, with 9 bases in between. Per the germline V gene, CDR1 is MGHRA and CDR2 is YSYEKL. The CDR3 length is 15 residues.

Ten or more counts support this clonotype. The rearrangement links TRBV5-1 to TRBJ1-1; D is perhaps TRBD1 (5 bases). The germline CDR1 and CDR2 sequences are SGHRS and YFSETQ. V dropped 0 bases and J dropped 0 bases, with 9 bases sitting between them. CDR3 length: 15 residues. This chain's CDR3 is CASSLGDPMNTEAFF. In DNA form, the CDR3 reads TGCGCCAGCAGCTTGGGGGACCCTATGAACACTGAAGCTTTCTTT.

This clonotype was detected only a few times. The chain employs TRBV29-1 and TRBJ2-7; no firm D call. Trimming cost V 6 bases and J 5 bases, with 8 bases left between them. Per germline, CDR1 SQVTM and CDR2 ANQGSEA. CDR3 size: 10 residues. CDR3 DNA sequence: TGCAGCGTGGTCTTGGACGAGCAGTACTTC. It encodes CSVVLDEQYF.

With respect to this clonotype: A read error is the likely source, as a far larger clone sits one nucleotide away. The CDR3 DNA sequence: TGTGCCGGCAGCACATTTTGGGGAACCAGGGCGGTGAACACTGAAGCTTTCTTT. Encoded protein: CAGSTFWGTRAVNTEAFF. V is TRBV28 and J is TRBJ2-3; TRBD1 is a possible D gene (5 bases). The DNA end is a closer match to TRBJ1-1, so the J assignment may be wrong. Germline V gene sequence: CDR1 MDHEN, CDR2 SYDVKM. This CDR3 is 18 amino acids long.

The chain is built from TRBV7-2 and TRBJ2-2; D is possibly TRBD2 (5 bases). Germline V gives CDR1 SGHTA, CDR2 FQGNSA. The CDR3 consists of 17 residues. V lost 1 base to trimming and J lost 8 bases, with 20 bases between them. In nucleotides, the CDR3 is TGTGCCAGCAGCTTAGGACGGGGAGTTTCGAGGATTGGGGAGCTGTTTTTT. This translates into CASSLGRGVSRIGELFF.

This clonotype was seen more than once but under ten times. CDR3 residues: CASGQSGAQRQPQHF. The CDR3 region has the DNA TGTGCCAGTGGCCAGAGCGGGGCTCAGAGACAGCCCCAGCATTTT. The genes are TRBV19 and TRBJ1-5; possible D gene TRBD1, 5 bases. The germline V gene encodes CDR1 LNHDA and CDR2 SQIVND (reference sequence). Trimming shortened V by 8 bases and J by 7 bases, and 21 bases separated the two germline ends. The CDR3 totals 15 residues.

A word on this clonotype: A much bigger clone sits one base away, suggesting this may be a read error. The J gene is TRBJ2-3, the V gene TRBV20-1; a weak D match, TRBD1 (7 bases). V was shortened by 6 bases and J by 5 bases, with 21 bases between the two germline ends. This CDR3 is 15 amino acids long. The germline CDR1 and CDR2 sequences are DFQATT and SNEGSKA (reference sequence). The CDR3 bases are TGCAGTGCCAGATTGGCCAGGGGGGTGGGAGATACGCAGTATTTT. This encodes CSARLARGVGDTQYF.

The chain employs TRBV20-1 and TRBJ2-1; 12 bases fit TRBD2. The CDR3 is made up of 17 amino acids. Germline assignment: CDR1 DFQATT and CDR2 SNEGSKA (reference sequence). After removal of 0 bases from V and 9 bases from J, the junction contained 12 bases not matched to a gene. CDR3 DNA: TGCAGTGCTAGAGATGTGTACGAGACTAGCGGGAGAGGTGAGCAGTTCTTC. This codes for CSARDVYETSGRGEQFF.

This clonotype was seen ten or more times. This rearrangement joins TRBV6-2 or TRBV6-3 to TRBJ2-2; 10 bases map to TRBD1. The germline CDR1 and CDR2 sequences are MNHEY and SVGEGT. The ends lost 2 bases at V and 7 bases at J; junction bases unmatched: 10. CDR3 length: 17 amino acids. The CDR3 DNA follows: TGTGCCAGCAGTTACGCGAGACAGGGGGCGGAAGGCGGGGAGCTGTTTTTT. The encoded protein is CASSYARQGAEGGELFF.

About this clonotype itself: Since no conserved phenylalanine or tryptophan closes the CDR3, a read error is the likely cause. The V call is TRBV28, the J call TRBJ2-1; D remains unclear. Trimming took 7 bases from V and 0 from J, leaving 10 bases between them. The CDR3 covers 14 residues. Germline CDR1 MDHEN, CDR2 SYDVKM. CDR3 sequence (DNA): TGTGCCAGCACCAACTCGTACTCCTACAATGAGCAGTTCTCC. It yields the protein CASTNSYSYNEQFS.

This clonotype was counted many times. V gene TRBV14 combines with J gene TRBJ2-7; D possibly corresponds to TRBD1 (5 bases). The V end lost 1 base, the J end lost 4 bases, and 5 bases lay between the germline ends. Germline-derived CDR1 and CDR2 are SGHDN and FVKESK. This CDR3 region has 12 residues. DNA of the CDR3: TGTGCCAGCAGCCAAGCAGGGTACGAGCAGTACTTC. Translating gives CASSQAGYEQYF.

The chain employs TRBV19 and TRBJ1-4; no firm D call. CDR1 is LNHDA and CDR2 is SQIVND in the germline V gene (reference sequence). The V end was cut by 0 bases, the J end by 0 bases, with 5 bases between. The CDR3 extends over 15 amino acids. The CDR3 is CASSIEGSTNEKLFF. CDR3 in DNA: TGTGCCAGTAGTATAGAGGGGTCAACTAATGAAAAACTGTTTTTT.

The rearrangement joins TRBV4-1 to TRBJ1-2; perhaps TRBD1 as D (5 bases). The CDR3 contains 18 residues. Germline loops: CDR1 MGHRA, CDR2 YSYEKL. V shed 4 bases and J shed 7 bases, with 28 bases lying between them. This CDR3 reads CASSPDLLGQGFIPGYTF. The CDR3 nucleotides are TGCGCCAGCAGCCCCGATCTACTGGGTCAGGGTTTCATTCCTGGCTACACCTTC.

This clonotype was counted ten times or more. CDR3 sequence: CATGGSDAYRTYEQYF. In DNA form, the CDR3 reads TGTGCCACGGGTGGATCGGACGCCTACCGGACCTACGAGCAGTACTTC. The rearrangement links TRBV12-3 or TRBV12-4 to TRBJ2-7; no clear D gene. Trimming took 10 bases from V and 2 from J, leaving 24 bases between them. This CDR3 comprises 16 residues.

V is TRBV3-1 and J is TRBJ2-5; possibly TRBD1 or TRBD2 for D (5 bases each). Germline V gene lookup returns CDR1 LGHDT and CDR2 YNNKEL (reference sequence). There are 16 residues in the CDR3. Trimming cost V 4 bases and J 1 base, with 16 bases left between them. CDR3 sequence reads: CASSLQARGPQETQYF. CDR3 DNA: TGTGCCAGCAGCCTACAGGCCCGCGGGCCCCAAGAGACCCAGTACTTC.

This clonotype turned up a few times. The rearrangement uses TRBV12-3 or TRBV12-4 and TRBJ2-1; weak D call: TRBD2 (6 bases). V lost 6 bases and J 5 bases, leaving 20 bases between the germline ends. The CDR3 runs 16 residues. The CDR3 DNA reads TGTGCCAGCAGCCGAAATCAGGGAGGTAGACACAATGAGCAGTTCTTC. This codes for CASSRNQGGRHNEQFF.

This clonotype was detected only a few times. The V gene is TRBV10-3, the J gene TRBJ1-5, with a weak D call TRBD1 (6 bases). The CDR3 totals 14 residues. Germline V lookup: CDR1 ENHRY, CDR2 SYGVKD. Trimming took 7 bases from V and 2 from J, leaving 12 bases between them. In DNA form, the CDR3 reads TGTGCCATCAAGGGGGTCGGGGGCAATCAGCCCCAGCATTTT. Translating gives CAIKGVGGNQPQHF.

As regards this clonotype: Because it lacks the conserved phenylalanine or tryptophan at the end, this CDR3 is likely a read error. This CDR3 is CASSPGQGDTYGYTL. CDR3 DNA sequence: TGCGCCAGCAGCCCCGGACAGGGGGATACCTATGGCTACACCCTC. V gene TRBV4-1 combines with J gene TRBJ1-2, with TRBD1 matching 10 bases. The CDR3 has 15 amino acids. Losses at the gene ends were 4 bases for V and 4 bases for J; bases not matched to a gene: 6. Germline V gene data show CDR1 as MGHRA and CDR2 as YSYEKL.